Listed below are T cell receptor beta chains from one sample, sequenced in a study of shared clonotypes between healthy human individuals. Only in-frame clones appear in the TCRdb table, and some are missing; sequencing was by immunoSEQ multiplex PCR. The sample contains millions of clones, about 95% of which appear only once. The sample comprised naive CD8+ T cells sorted from blood. The receptors shown here come from a young man in good health. Each CDR3 is given with its conserved first and last residue. A D gene is named only where the DNA matches it firmly. Clone size is given for some rows only: seen once, a few or many times, or a class if the clone is expanded.

TRBV5-5	.	TRBJ2-7	TRBD1	TGTGCCAGCAGCAATGGGACAGTCGGCTACGAGCAGTACTTC	CASSNGTVGYEQYF
TRBV5-1	many	TRBJ1-1	.	TGCGCCAGCAGCGCCTCCACAGGGAACACTGAAGCTTTCTTT	CASSASTGNTEAFF
TRBV13	.	TRBJ2-7	.	TGTGCCAGCAGCCCGTTTCGTGACGAGCAGTACTTC	CASSPFRDEQYF
TRBV9	.	TRBJ2-2	TRBD2	TGTGCCAGCAGCGCTTATGGACTAGCGGGGAACGCGAACACCGGGGAGCTGTTTTTT	CASSAYGLAGNANTGELFF
TRBV25-1	.	TRBJ1-4	.	TGTGCCAGCAGCCTAACTTTGGGAGAACTGTTTTTT	CASSLTLGELFF
TRBV6-5	once	TRBJ2-5	TRBD1	TGTGCCAGCAGCGATGACAGGGGGCCTGAAGAGACCCAGTACTTC	CASSDDRGPEETQYF
TRBV4-3	.	TRBJ2-1	.	TGCGCCAGCAGCCGGGGAGCGTTAAGCTCCTACAATGAGCAGTTCTTC	CASSRGALSSYNEQFF
TRBV9	.	TRBJ1-3	.	TGTGCCAGCAGCGTATTCCGTGACCCGAGGGGGTCTGGAAACACCATATATTTT	CASSVFRDPRGSGNTIYF
TRBV5-1	.	TRBJ2-1	TRBD2	TGCGCCAGCAGCTTGGCCGGGCTAGCGGGCAATGAGCAGTTCTTC	CASSLAGLAGNEQFF
TRBV6-1	.	TRBJ1-2	TRBD1	TGTGCCTGTGGACAGGGCGTATTCAATGGCTACACCTTC	CACGQGVFNGYTF
TRBV2	.	TRBJ2-7	TRBD1	TGTGCCATGCAGAAGCCGGGACAGAACTACGAGCAGTACTTC	CAMQKPGQNYEQYF
TRBV4-1	.	TRBJ2-1	TRBD1	TGCGCCAGCAGCCAAATCCGGGACAGGGCGTATGAGCAGTTCTTC	CASSQIRDRAYEQFF
TRBV9	.	TRBJ2-1	.	TGTGCCAGCAGCGTAGGGGGTGCGGGGTATTACAATGAGCAGTTCTTC	CASSVGGAGYYNEQFF
TRBV5-1	.	TRBJ1-3	.	TGCGCCAGCAGCCCGGCGGACGTTAGCTCTGGAAACACCATATATTTT	CASSPADVSSGNTIYF
TRBV7-9	.	TRBJ2-7	.	TGTGCCAGCAGCTACCCGGGACGTGCCTACGAGCAGTACTTC	CASSYPGRAYEQYF
TRBV5-1	.	TRBJ2-1	TRBD1	TGCGCCACCGGCTGGACAGGGAATGGCGATGAGCAGTTCTTC	CATGWTGNGDEQFF
TRBV27	.	TRBJ1-5	.	TGTGCCAGCAGTTTGGAGAACCCCGGAACCTATCAGCCCCAGCATTTT	CASSLENPGTYQPQHF
TRBV10-1	.	TRBJ2-1	.	TGCGCCAGCAGTGAGTCGGGAATGGTAGCGGACTACAATGAGCAGTTCTTC	CASSESGMVADYNEQFF
TRBV27	.	TRBJ2-2	TRBD2	TGTGCCAGCAGTTTAAGTGCGGGAGAAGCTCGCGGGGAGCTGTTTTTT	CASSLSAGEARGELFF
TRBV9	.	TRBJ2-1	TRBD2	TGTGCCAGCAGCGTATGGGCTAGCGGGAAAAAACAATTGGACAATGAGCAGTTCTTC	CASSVWASGKKQLDNEQFF
TRBV6-5	once	TRBJ2-7	TRBD2	TGTGCCAGCAGTTACTCGTGGCGGGAGGGATCCTACGAGCAGTACTTC	CASSYSWREGSYEQYF
TRBV7-6	.	TRBJ1-1	.	TGTGCCAGCAGCTCGCTGAAAGTTCAACCCCCCACTGAAGCTTTCTTT	CASSSLKVQPPTEAFF
TRBV27	.	TRBJ1-1	.	TGTGCCAGCAGCCAAGGACTGAATGAAGCTTTCTTT	CASSQGLNEAFF
TRBV6-6	.	TRBJ2-7	TRBD2	TGTGCCAGCAGCCCCGGGACTAGCGGGAGTAAATACGAGCAGTACTTC	CASSPGTSGSKYEQYF
TRBV28	.	TRBJ2-1	.	TGTGCCAGCAGGGAACAGAGCTACAATGAGCAGTTCTTC	CASREQSYNEQFF
TRBV30	few	TRBJ1-1	.	TGTGCCTGGAGTGACGCGGTGGGCGAAGCTTTCTTT	CAWSDAVGEAFF
TRBV2	.	TRBJ2-7	.	TGTGCCAGCCTGGGGAACAGACTCTACGAGCAGTACTTC	CASLGNRLYEQYF
TRBV4-1	few	TRBJ1-2	.	TGCGCCAGCAGCCAAGATAAGTGGGACGGCTATGGCTACACCTTC	CASSQDKWDGYGYTF
TRBV9	.	TRBJ1-3	.	TGTGCCAGCAGCCCTGGGGAGGACGGAATCTCTGGAAACACCATATATTTT	CASSPGEDGISGNTIYF
TRBV4-1	.	TRBJ1-5	.	TGCGCCAGCAGCCAAGATTCTGGGGGCGGCAATCAGCCCCAGCATTTT	CASSQDSGGGNQPQHF
TRBV4-3	.	TRBJ2-7	TRBD1	TGCGCCAGCAGCCAATGGCACAGGGGGCAGGACGAGCAGTACTTC	CASSQWHRGQDEQYF
TRBV4-1	.	TRBJ1-4	.	TGCGCCAGCAGCCCCCGTTACGGGGCAGGAGAAAAACTGTTTTTT	CASSPRYGAGEKLFF
TRBV5-1	.	TRBJ2-3	.	TGCGCCAGCAGCCCCCGCGGGGCGCCCACAGATACGCAGTATTTT	CASSPRGAPTDTQYF
TRBV7-9	.	TRBJ2-1	.	TGTGCCAGCAGCAACTCAGCTCTTCAGTTCTTC	CASSNSALQFF
TRBV9	.	TRBJ2-7	.	TGTGCCAGCAGCTCAGGACAGTCCTACGAGCAGTACTTC	CASSSGQSYEQYF
TRBV4-3	.	TRBJ2-1	TRBD2	TGCGCCAGCAGCCAAGATCTTGCGCGGGAGGGCGTGAATGAGCAGTTCTTC	CASSQDLAREGVNEQFF